This TCR beta chain is drawn from a study of T cells in Graves' hyperthyroidism and ophthalmopathy (dated by TCRdb to between 2018 and 2020). Background on the whole study: Peripheral blood samples were taken at initial diagnosis, before any treatment was given. To identify TCR V-J signatures that set the groups apart, the researchers used a discovery cohort of approximately 98 patients, made up of around 40 with Graves' ophthalmopathy and 57 with stable Graves' hyperthyroidism. Prospective prediction of ophthalmopathy was tested in an independent validation cohort consisting of 18 to 20 hyperthyroidism patients and more than 15 patients who later progressed to ophthalmopathy. The approximately 95 discovery patients were divided at random into training and test sets in a 7:3 ratio. The study also compared thyroid tissue and blood T-cell repertoires from roughly six Graves' hyperthyroidism patients. Following sampling, methimazole starting at 30 mg daily was given to hyperthyroidism patients, and high-dose intravenous methylprednisolone was given to ophthalmopathy patients. TCR Vbeta CDR3 sequencing of 135 peripheral blood samples (over 40 ophthalmopathy, 70 to 85 hyperthyroidism and approximately 17 progressor patients) is reported in the paper.

Stable Graves' hyperthyroidism was defined as no progression to ophthalmopathy during 18 months of follow-up. Hyperthyroidism patients were aged 18 to 65 years and newly diagnosed, with disease duration of less than 2 months. Patients with uncontrolled infections, other autoimmune diseases, pregnancy or lactation were excluded. Diagnoses were established on the basis of clinical symptoms, serum thyroxine and TRAb, thyroid ultrasound, and orbital computed tomography. Ficoll-Paque density gradient centrifugation was used to isolate PBMCs from around 9.1 ml of fresh peripheral blood. Total RNA was extracted using Trizol reagent, and RNA quality was assessed on an Agilent 2100 Bioanalyzer. The TCR beta CDR3 regions were amplified from the RNA transcripts. The first round of RT-PCR for the TCR CDR3 was performed with the HTBI primer set and the Qiagen OneStep RT-PCR kit. The libraries were constructed in a second round of multiplex PCR and then size-selected and purified. Sequencing of the libraries was done on an Illumina HiSeq2000 using paired-end 100 bp reads. As for how the authors treated the data: SOAPnuke was used to process the raw data, with reads discarded if the reads contained adapters or uncalled bases, had a mean Phred below 15, or lacked an exact constant-primer or identifier match. COPE v1.2.5 was used to merge high-quality paired reads, and clonotypes were defined as unique nucleotide sequences. MiTCR v1.1 was used to align the clonotypes against IMGT TRBV, TRBD and TRBJ reference segments. The analysis included only V-J combinations with a frequency above 0.0001, which together covered 98% to 99.2% of the repertoires. The TCS score was defined as the ratio of F50 (clonal expansion) to E x V (chaos), calculated using BLOSUM62-based TCRdist between CDR3 peptides within each V-J. Welch's t-statistics and random forest reduced 500 to 650 V-J features to fewer than 15, which were used in a naive Bayes classifier (R e1071). Through fastp at Q25 and MiXCR, TCRdb rebuilt clones from the public reads, retaining in-frame beta chains. Every entry covers one CDR3 protein and lists the most common genes and DNA from its rows. Here the V and J calls rest on TCRdb's processing, not on the authors' analysis. The sample table shows under 400,000 distinct CDR3 sequences, and approximately 13% are seen once. The ten largest clonotypes hold over 8.5% of the sample.

The germline V gene yields SGHTA for CDR1 and FQGNSA for CDR2. The CDR3 covers 15 residues, taking in both the cysteine and the phenylalanine. Of the read, only the CDR3 DNA is kept; its 45 bases are in frame from base 1. At the junction V is shortened by 3 bases and J by 1 base; bases outside the gene matches: 1. Points the paper makes about the study in general: A model built on a 13 V-J signature distinguished ophthalmopathy from stable hyperthyroidism, reaching about 88% sensitivity and 81.08% specificity in cross-validation and 80%/75% in testing. Sample size was not statistically predetermined, and investigators were not blinded to group allocation. Most expanded thyroid clonotypes (frequency above 0.001) were also detected in blood, a finding suggesting that blood repertoires may reflect thyroid immune responses. In validation, progression to ophthalmopathy was predicted by the model with more than 65% sensitivity and 72% to 85% specificity, a median of roughly 6 months before onset.

This clonotype was detected ten times or more. The antigen it binds to is not known. Qualities for individual bases were not recorded, and no much larger clone is one base off. This TCR was recovered from a woman aged 18-29 years with Graves' hyperthyroidism. The sequenced sample was blood. The chain joins TRBV7-2 to TRBJ2-2, with 8 bases matching TRBD2. The encoded CDR3 is CASSLGLGNTGELFF. The nucleotides are TGTGCCAGCAGCTTGGGACTAGGGAACACCGGGGAGCTGTTTTTT. With the rest looked up from the reference TRBV7-2 and TRBJ2-2 genes rather than sequenced, the full variable domain is GAGVSQSPSNKVTEKGKDVELRCDPISGHTALYWYRQSLGQGLEFLIYFQGNSAPDKSGLPSDRFSAERTGGSVSTLTIQRTQQEDSAVYLCASSLGLGNTGELFFGEGSRLTVL.